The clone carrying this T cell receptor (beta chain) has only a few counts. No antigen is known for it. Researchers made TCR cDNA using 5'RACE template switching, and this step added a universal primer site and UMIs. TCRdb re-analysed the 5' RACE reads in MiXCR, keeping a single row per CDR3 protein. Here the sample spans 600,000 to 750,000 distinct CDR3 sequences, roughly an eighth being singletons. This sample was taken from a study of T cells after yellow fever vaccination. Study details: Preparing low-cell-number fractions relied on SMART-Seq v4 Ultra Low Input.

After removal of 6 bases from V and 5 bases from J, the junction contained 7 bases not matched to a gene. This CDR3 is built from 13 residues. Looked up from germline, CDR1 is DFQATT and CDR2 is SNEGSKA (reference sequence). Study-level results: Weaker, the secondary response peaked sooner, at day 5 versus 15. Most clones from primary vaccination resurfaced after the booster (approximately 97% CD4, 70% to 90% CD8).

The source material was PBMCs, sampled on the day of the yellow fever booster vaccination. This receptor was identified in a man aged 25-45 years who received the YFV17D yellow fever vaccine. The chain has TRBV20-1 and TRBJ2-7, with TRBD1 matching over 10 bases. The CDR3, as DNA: TGCAGTGCCATCCTGGGACAGGGGAACGAGCAGTACTTC. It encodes CSAILGQGNEQYF.